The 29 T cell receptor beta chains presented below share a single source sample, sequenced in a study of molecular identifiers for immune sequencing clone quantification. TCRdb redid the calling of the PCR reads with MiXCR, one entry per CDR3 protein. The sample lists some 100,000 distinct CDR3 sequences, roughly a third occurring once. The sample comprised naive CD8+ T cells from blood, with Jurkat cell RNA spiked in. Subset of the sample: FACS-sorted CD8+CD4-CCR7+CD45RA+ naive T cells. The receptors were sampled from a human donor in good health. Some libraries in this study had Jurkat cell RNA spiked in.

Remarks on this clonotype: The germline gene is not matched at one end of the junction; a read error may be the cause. CDR3 loop: CASRDRVNPPQHF. CDR3 nucleotide sequence: TGTGCCAGCAGGGACAGGGTGAATCCGCCCCAGCATTTT. The chain has TRBV6-2 or TRBV6-3 and TRBJ1-5; 8 nucleotides match TRBD1. The CDR3 is 13 residues long. CDR1 is MNHEY, CDR2 SVGEGT, per germline.

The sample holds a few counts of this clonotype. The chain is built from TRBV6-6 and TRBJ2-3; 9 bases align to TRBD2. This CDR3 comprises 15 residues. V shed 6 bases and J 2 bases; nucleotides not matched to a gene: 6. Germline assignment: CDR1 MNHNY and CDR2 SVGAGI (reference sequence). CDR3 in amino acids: CASSRLAALTDTQYF. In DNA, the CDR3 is TGTGCCAGCAGCCGACTAGCGGCTCTCACAGATACGCAGTATTTT.

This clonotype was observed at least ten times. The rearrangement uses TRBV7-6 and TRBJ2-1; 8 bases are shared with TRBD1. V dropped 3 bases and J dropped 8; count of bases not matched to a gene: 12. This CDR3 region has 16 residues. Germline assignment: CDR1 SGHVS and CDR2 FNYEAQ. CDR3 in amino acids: CASSLWGTGGIDEQFF. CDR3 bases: TGTGCCAGCAGCTTGTGGGGGACAGGAGGGATCGATGAGCAGTTCTTC.

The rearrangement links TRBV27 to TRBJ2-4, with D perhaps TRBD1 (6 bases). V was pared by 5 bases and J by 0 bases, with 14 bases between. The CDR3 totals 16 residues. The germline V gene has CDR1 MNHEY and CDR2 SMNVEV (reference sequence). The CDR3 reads CASSTRQDRAKNIQYF. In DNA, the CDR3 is TGTGCCAGCAGTACTCGACAGGACCGAGCCAAAAACATTCAGTACTTC.

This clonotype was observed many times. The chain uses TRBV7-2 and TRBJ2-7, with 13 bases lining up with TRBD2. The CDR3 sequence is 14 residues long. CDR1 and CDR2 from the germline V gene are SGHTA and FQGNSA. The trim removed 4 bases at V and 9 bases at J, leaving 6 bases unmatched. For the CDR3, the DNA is TGTGCCAGCAGCTCTGGACTAGCGGGAGAGATGCAGTACTTC. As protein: CASSSGLAGEMQYF.

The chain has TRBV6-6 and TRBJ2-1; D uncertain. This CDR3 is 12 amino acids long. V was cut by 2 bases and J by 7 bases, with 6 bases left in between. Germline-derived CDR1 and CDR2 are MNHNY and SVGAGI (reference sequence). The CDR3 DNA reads TGTGCCAGCAGTTACCCGAGTAATGAGCAGTTCTTC. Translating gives CASSYPSNEQFF.

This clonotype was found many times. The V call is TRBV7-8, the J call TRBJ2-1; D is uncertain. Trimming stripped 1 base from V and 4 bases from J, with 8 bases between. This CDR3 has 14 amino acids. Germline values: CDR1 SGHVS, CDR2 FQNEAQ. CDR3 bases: TGTGCCAGCAGCTTAGAACGGGCGTACAATGAGCAGTTCTTC. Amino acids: CASSLERAYNEQFF.

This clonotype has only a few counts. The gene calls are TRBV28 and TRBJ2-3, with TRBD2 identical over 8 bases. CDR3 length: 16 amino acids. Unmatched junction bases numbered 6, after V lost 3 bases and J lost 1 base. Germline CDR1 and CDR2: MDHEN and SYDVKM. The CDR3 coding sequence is TGTGCCAGCAGTTTCCTGCGGGAGGTTGGCACAGATACGCAGTATTTT. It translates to CASSFLREVGTDTQYF.

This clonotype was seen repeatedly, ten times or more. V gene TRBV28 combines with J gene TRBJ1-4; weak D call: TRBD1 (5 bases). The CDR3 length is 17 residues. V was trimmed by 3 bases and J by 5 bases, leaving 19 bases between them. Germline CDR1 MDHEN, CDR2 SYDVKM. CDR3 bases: TGTGCCAGCAGTTTGATCGGTGCAGGGCGGATCAATGAAAAACTGTTTTTT. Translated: CASSLIGAGRINEKLFF.

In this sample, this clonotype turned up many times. Here the CDR3 DNA reads TGCGCCAGCAGCCAAGATCCCCGACAGCAGTACTTC. This encodes CASSQDPRQQYF. The chain joins TRBV4-1 to TRBJ2-4; TRBD1 is a possible D gene (5 bases). The V gene's germline CDR1 is MGHRA and CDR2 YSYEKL. Trimming took off 0 bases at V and 13 bases at J, with 10 bases between the two ends. The CDR3 runs to 12 residues.

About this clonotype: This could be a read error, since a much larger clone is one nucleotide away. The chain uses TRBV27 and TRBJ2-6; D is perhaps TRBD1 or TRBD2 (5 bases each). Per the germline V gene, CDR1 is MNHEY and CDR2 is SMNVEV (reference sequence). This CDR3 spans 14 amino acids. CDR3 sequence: CASSYGAGSNVLTF. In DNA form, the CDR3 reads TGTGCCAGCAGTTACGGGGCTGGGTCCAACGTCCTGACTTTC. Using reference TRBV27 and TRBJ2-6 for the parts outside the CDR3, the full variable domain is EAQVTQNPRYLITVTGKKLTVTCSQNMNHEYMSWYRQDPGLGLRQIYYSMNVEVTDKGDVPEGYKVSRKEKRNFPLILESPSPNQTSLYFCASSYGAGSNVLTFGAGSRLTVL.

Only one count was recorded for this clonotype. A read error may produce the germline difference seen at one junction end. The DNA for the CDR3 is TGTGCTAGCAGCATAGTAAGCGTCACAGATACGCAGTATTTT. Translating gives CASSIVSVTDTQYF. The chain couples TRBV7-2 to TRBJ2-3; D uncertain. CDR3 length equals 14 residues. Looked up from germline, CDR1 is SGHTA and CDR2 is FQGNSA. Using reference TRBV7-2 and TRBJ2-3 for the parts outside the CDR3, the full variable domain is GAGVSQSPSNKVTEKGKDVELRCDPISGHTALYWYRQSLGQGLEFLIYFQGNSAPDKSGLPSDRFSAERTGGSVSTLTIQRTQQEDSAVYLCASSIVSVTDTQYFGPGTRLTVL.

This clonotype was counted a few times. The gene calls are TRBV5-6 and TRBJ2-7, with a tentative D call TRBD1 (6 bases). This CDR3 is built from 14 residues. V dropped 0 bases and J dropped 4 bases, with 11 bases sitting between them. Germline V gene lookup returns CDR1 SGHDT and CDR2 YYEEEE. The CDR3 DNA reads TGTGCCAGCAGCTTGGGACCCCAGGGGTACGAGCAGTACTTC. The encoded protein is CASSLGPQGYEQYF. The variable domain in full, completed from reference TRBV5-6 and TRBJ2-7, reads DAGVTQSPTHLIKTRGQQVTLRCSPKSGHDTVSWYQQALGQGPQFIFQYYEEEERQRGNFPDRFSGHQFPNYSSELNVNALLLGDSALYLCASSLGPQGYEQYFGPGTRLTVT.

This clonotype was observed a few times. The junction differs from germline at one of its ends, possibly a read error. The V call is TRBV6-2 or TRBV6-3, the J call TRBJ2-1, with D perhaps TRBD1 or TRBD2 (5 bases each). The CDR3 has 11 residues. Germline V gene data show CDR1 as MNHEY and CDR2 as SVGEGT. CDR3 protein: CASRTGAGTEF. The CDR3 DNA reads TGTGCCAGCAGAACCGGGGCAGGGACCGAATTC.

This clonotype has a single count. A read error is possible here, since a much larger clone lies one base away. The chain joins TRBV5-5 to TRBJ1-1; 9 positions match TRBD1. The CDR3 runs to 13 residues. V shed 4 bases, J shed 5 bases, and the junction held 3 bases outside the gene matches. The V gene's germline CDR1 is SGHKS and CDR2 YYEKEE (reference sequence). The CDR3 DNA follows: TGTGCCAGCAGCGTGGACAGGGGTACTGAAGCTTTCTTT. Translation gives CASSVDRGTEAFF.

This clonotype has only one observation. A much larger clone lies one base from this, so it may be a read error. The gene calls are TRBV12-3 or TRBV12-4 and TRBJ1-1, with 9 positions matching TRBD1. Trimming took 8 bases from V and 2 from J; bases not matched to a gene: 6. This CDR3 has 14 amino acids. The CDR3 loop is CASGPGQGNTEAFF. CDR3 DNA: TGTGCCAGCGGTCCGGGACAGGGTAACACTGAAGCTTTCTTT.

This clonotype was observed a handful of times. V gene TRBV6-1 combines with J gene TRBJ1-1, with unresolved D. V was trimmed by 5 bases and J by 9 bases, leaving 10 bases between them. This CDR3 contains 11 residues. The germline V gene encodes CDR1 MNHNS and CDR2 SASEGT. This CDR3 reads CASSQGLKAFF. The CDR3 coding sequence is TGTGCCAGCAGTCAAGGGTTAAAAGCTTTCTTT.

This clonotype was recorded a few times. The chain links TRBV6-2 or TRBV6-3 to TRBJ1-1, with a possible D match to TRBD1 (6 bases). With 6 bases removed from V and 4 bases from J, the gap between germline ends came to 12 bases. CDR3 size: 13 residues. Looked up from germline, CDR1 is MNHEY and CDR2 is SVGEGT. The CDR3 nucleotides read TGTGCCAGCAGCTTCAGGGGCATCACTGAAGCTTTCTTT. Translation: CASSFRGITEAFF.

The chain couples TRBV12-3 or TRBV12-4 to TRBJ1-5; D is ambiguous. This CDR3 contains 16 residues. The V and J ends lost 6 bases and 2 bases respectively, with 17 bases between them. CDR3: CASSHHPKLGNQPQHF. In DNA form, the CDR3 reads TGTGCCAGCAGCCATCACCCTAAATTGGGCAATCAGCCCCAGCATTTT.

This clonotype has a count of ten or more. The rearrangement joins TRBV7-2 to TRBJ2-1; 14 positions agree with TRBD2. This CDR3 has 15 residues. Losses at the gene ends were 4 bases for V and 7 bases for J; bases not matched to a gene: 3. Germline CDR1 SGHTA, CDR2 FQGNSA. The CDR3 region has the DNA TGTGCCAGCAGCTCGACTAGCGGGAGGGCGAATGAGCAGTTCTTC. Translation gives CASSSTSGRANEQFF.

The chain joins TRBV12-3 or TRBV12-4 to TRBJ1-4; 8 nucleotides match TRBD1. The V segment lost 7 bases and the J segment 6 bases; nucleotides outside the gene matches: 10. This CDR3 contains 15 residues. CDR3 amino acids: CASTIGQGAYEKLFF. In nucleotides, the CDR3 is TGTGCCAGCACCATTGGACAGGGCGCTTATGAAAAACTGTTTTTT.

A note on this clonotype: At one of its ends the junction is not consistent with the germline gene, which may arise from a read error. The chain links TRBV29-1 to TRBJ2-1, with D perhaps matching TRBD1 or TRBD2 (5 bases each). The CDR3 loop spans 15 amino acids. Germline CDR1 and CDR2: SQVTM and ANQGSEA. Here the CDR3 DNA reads TGCAGCGTTGAAGATGGGACGAGGGCTTACGATGAGCAGGTCTTC. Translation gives CSVEDGTRAYDEQVF.

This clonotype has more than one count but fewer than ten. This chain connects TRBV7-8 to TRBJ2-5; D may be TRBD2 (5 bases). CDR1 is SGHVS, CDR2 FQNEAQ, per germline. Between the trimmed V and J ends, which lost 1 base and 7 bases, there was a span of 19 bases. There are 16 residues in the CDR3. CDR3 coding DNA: TGTGCCAGCAGCTTAGTGAGGGCAGACCTGCAGGCGACCCAGTACTTC. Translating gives CASSLVRADLQATQYF.

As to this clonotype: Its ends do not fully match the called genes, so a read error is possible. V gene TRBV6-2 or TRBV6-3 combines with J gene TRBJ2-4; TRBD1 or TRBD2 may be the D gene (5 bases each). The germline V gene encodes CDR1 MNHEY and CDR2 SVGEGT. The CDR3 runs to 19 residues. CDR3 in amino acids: CASSHQEGLTDLAINIQYF. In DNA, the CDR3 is TGTGCCAGCAGCCATCAAGAAGGCCTGACAGATCTAGCCATAAACATTCAGTACTTC.

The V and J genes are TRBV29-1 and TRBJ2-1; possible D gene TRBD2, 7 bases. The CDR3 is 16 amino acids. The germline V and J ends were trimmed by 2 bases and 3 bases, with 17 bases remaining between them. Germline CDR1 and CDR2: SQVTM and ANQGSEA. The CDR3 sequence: CSVERGGPGRYNEQFF. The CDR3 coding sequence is TGCAGCGTTGAAAGGGGGGGGCCGGGTCGCTACAATGAGCAGTTCTTC.

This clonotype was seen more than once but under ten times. CDR3 nucleotide sequence: TGTGCCAGCATCCTGGGACAGGGGGACACTGAAGCTTTCTTT. Its translation is CASILGQGDTEAFF. The chain employs TRBV7-9 and TRBJ1-1; TRBD1 matches 11 bases. V gave up 7 bases and J gave up 3 bases; unmatched junction bases: 4. Germline V gene data show CDR1 as SEHNR and CDR2 as FQNEAQ (reference sequence). CDR3 length: 14 amino acids.

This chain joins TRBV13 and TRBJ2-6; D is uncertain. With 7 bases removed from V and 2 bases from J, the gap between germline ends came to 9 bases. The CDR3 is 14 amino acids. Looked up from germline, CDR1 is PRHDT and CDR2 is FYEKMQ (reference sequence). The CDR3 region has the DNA TGTGCCAGCACAGGAGAGACTGGGGCCAACGTCCTGACTTTC. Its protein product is CASTGETGANVLTF.

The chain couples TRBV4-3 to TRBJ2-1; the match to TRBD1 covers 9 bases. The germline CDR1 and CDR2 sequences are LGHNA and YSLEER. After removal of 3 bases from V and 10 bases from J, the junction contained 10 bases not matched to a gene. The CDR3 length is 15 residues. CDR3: CASSHIGTGSHEQFF. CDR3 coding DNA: TGCGCCAGCAGCCACATAGGGACAGGGAGTCACGAGCAGTTCTTC.

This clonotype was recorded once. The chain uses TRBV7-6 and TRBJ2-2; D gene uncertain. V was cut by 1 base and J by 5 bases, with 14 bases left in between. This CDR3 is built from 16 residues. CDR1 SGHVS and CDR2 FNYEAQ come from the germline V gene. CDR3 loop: CASSLVSILKTGELFF. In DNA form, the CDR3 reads TGTGCCAGCAGCTTAGTTTCTATACTGAAGACCGGGGAGCTGTTTTTT.